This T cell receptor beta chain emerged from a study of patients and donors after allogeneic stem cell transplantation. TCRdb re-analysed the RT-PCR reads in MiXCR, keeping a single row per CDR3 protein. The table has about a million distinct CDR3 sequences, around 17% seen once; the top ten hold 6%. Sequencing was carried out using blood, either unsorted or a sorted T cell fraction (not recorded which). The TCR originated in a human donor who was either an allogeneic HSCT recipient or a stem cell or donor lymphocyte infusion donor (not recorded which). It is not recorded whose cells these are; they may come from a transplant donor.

This chain's CDR3 is CASSQVSGQAYEQYF. CDR3 DNA sequence: TGCGCCAGCAGCCAAGTGAGTGGACAGGCCTACGAGCAGTACTTC. V gene TRBV4-3 combines with J gene TRBJ2-7; TRBD1 matches 7 bases. CDR1 is LGHNA and CDR2 is YSLEER in the germline V gene. J was trimmed by 2 bases and V by 1 base; bases with no gene match: 5. CDR3 length: 15 amino acids.